These T cell receptor beta chains were read from a single sample in a study of CD8 T cells in ankylosing spondylitis. One entry per CDR3 protein, called by TCRdb with MiXCR from the 5' RACE reads. The table shows about 840,000 distinct CDR3 sequences, with about 11% occurring only once. Material: blood, either unsorted or a sorted T cell fraction (not recorded which). These receptors all stem from a male donor with ankylosing spondylitis. The CDR3 runs from the conserved cysteine through the conserved F or W. The order of the fields is clone size, D gene, V gene, J gene, CDR3 protein, CDR3 DNA. D genes are given only for firm matches. Some rows have no size entry. The others give once, few or many, or a class for an expanded clone.

clone size: few; D gene: NA; V gene: TRBV7-8; J gene: TRBJ2-5; CDR3 protein: CASSPSLQTSQETQYF; CDR3 DNA: TGTGCCAGCAGCCCCAGCCTCCAGACTAGTCAAGAGACCCAGTACTTC
clone size: NA; D gene: NA; V gene: TRBV20-1; J gene: TRBJ2-1; CDR3 protein: CSARDPTMDRNYNEQFF; CDR3 DNA: TGCAGTGCTAGAGATCCCACCATGGACAGAAACTACAATGAGCAGTTCTTC
clone size: few; D gene: TRBD2; V gene: TRBV5-1; J gene: TRBJ2-1; CDR3 protein: CASSFGLVGEQFF; CDR3 DNA: TGCGCCAGCAGCTTTGGACTAGTAGGTGAGCAGTTCTTC
clone size: few; D gene: NA; V gene: TRBV11-2; J gene: TRBJ2-3; CDR3 protein: CASSFLLITDTQYF; CDR3 DNA: TGTGCCAGCAGCTTTCTACTTATCACAGATACGCAGTATTTT
clone size: NA; D gene: TRBD1; V gene: TRBV7-9; J gene: TRBJ1-1; CDR3 protein: CASSLDRGDMNTEAFF; CDR3 DNA: TGTGCCAGCAGTCTGGACAGGGGGGATATGAACACTGAAGCTTTCTTT
clone size: few; D gene: TRBD1; V gene: TRBV9; J gene: TRBJ1-1; CDR3 protein: CASSVATGWGTEAFF; CDR3 DNA: TGTGCCAGCAGCGTAGCGACAGGGTGGGGCACTGAAGCTTTCTTT
clone size: few; D gene: NA; V gene: TRBV20-1; J gene: TRBJ2-4; CDR3 protein: CSARFQGSDIQYF; CDR3 DNA: TGCAGTGCTAGGTTTCAGGGTTCCGACATTCAGTACTTC
clone size: NA; D gene: NA; V gene: TRBV28; J gene: TRBJ1-2; CDR3 protein: CASYKGLGYTF; CDR3 DNA: TGTGCCAGCTATAAGGGGCTGGGCTACACCTTC
clone size: NA; D gene: NA; V gene: TRBV5-1; J gene: TRBJ2-2; CDR3 protein: CASSLDWGTTGELFF; CDR3 DNA: TGCGCCAGCAGCTTGGATTGGGGAACCACCGGGGAGCTGTTTTTT
clone size: few; D gene: TRBD1; V gene: TRBV7-2; J gene: TRBJ1-1; CDR3 protein: CASSVRQGAEAFF; CDR3 DNA: TGTGCCAGCAGCGTCCGACAGGGGGCAGAAGCTTTCTTT
clone size: few; D gene: NA; V gene: TRBV7-2; J gene: TRBJ2-7; CDR3 protein: CASSPQSGISYEQYF; CDR3 DNA: TGTGCCAGCAGCCCCCAGTCAGGGATATCCTACGAGCAGTACTTC
clone size: NA; D gene: TRBD1; V gene: TRBV10-3; J gene: TRBJ1-2; CDR3 protein: CATKPLRTRDRVNYGYTF; CDR3 DNA: TGTGCCACCAAACCCCTGCGGACCCGGGACAGAGTGAACTATGGCTACACCTTC
clone size: many; D gene: TRBD2; V gene: TRBV10-2; J gene: TRBJ2-7; CDR3 protein: CASSDSGGGRTYEQYF; CDR3 DNA: TGCGCCAGCAGTGACTCTGGGGGCGGGAGGACTTACGAGCAGTACTTC
clone size: NA; D gene: TRBD1; V gene: TRBV29-1; J gene: TRBJ1-2; CDR3 protein: CSVEDQVKTGTADGYTF; CDR3 DNA: TGCAGCGTTGAAGATCAAGTAAAAACCGGGACAGCAGATGGCTACACCTTC
clone size: many; D gene: NA; V gene: TRBV20-1; J gene: TRBJ1-1; CDR3 protein: CSARRQPNTEAFF; CDR3 DNA: TGCAGTGCTAGGAGACAACCGAACACTGAAGCTTTCTTT
clone size: NA; D gene: TRBD2; V gene: TRBV20-1; J gene: TRBJ2-3; CDR3 protein: CSAAPGLAGGGADTQYF; CDR3 DNA: TGCAGTGCCGCCCCGGGACTAGCGGGGGGAGGAGCAGATACGCAGTATTTT
clone size: many; D gene: TRBD1; V gene: TRBV10-3; J gene: TRBJ1-3; CDR3 protein: CAISGTTGNSGNTIYF; CDR3 DNA: TGTGCCATCAGTGGAACGACAGGGAACTCTGGAAACACCATATATTTT
clone size: few; D gene: TRBD2; V gene: TRBV5-1; J gene: TRBJ2-7; CDR3 protein: CASSVSGDLYEQYF; CDR3 DNA: TGCGCCAGCAGCGTGAGCGGGGATCTCTACGAGCAGTACTTC
clone size: few; D gene: NA; V gene: TRBV20-1; J gene: TRBJ2-7; CDR3 protein: CSARVWGGSYEQYF; CDR3 DNA: TGCAGTGCTAGAGTATGGGGCGGCTCCTACGAGCAGTACTTC
clone size: few; D gene: NA; V gene: TRBV10-3; J gene: TRBJ2-3; CDR3 protein: CAISEYPQGDTQYF; CDR3 DNA: TGTGCCATCAGTGAATACCCCCAGGGAGATACGCAGTATTTT
clone size: many; D gene: TRBD2; V gene: TRBV5-1; J gene: TRBJ2-1; CDR3 protein: CASSKLAGLSYNEQFF; CDR3 DNA: TGCGCCAGCAGCAAACTAGCGGGTCTTTCCTACAATGAGCAGTTCTTC
clone size: NA; D gene: NA; V gene: TRBV7-8; J gene: TRBJ2-3; CDR3 protein: CASSLPSLDVADTQYF; CDR3 DNA: TGTGCCAGCAGCTTACCCTCCCTGGATGTAGCAGATACGCAGTATTTT
clone size: few; D gene: NA; V gene: TRBV6-1; J gene: TRBJ1-1; CDR3 protein: CASRHDRTGLETEAFF; CDR3 DNA: TGTGCCAGCAGACACGACCGTACGGGGTTGGAAACTGAAGCTTTCTTT
clone size: NA; D gene: NA; V gene: TRBV5-1; J gene: TRBJ2-3; CDR3 protein: CASRSGGPLTDTQYF; CDR3 DNA: TGCGCCAGCAGATCAGGGGGGCCCCTCACAGATACGCAGTATTTT
clone size: NA; D gene: TRBD1; V gene: TRBV5-6; J gene: TRBJ2-1; CDR3 protein: CASSLKGTGGGEQFF; CDR3 DNA: TGTGCCAGCAGCCTGAAAGGGACAGGGGGTGGCGAGCAGTTCTTC
clone size: many; D gene: NA; V gene: TRBV29-1; J gene: TRBJ2-5; CDR3 protein: CSAKPSLETQYF; CDR3 DNA: TGCAGCGCCAAGCCCAGTTTAGAGACCCAGTACTTC
clone size: NA; D gene: NA; V gene: TRBV9; J gene: TRBJ2-7; CDR3 protein: CASSNNRPSEQYF; CDR3 DNA: TGTGCCAGCTCAAACAATCGCCCCTCCGAGCAGTACTTC
clone size: NA; D gene: NA; V gene: TRBV5-1; J gene: TRBJ2-1; CDR3 protein: CASSPDHSTYNEQFF; CDR3 DNA: TGCGCCAGCAGTCCGGACCACAGCACCTACAATGAGCAGTTCTTC
clone size: few; D gene: NA; V gene: TRBV18; J gene: TRBJ2-7; CDR3 protein: CASSPGIGDRQYF; CDR3 DNA: TGTGCCAGCTCACCAGGTATAGGGGACCGACAGTACTTC